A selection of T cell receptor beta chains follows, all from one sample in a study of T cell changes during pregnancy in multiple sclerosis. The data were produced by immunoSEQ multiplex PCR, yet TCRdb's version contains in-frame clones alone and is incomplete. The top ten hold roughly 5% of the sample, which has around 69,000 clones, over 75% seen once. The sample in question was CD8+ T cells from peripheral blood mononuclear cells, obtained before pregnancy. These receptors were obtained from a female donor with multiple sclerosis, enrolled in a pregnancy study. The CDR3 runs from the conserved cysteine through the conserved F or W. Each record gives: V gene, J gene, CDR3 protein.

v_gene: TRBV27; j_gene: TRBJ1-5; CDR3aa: CASSPWTGAQPQHF
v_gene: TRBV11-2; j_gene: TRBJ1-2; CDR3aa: CASSLDRGYGYTF
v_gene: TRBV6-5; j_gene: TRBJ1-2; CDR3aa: CASSFLSGTDPYTF
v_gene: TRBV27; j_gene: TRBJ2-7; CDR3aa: CASTELAGDLYEQYF
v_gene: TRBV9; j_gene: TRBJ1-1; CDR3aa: CASSVTGSDWWAFF
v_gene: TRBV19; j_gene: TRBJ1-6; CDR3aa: CASSILVEGSYNSPLHF
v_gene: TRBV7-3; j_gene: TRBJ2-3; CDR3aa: CASSPFGTSTDTQYF
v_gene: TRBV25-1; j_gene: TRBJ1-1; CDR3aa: CASSDGNTGAEAFF
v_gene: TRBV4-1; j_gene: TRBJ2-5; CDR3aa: CASSHSLEETQYF
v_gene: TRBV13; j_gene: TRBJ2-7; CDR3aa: CASSSTPGDEQYF
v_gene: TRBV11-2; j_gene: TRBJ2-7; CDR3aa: CASSSTRTAWYF
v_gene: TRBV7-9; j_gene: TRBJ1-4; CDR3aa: CASSPVDRPNEKLFF
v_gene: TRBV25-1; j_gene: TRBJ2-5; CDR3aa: CASSVPGAGGETQYF
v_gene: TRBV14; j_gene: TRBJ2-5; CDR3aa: CASRDQGAGTQYF
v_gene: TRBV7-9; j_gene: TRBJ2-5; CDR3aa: CASSTSGGEETQYF
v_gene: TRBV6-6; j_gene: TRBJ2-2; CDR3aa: CASMQGVNTGELFF
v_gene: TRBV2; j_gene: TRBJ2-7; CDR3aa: CASSEDYTTGEQYF
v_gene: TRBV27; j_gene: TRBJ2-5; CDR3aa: CASSPTGGEETQYF
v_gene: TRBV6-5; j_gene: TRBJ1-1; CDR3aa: CASIGGWETEAFF
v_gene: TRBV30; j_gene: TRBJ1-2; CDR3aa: CAWSDGYGYTF
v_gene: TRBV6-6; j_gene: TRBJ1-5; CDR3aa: CASSYQGQPQHF
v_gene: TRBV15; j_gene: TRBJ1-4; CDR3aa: CATMAGGNEKLFF
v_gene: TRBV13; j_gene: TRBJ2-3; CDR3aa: CASSLGLQKNTQYF
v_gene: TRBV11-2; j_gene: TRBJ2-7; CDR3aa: CASSLFRGYEQYF
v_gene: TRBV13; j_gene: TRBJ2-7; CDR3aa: CASSALHSASSYEQYF
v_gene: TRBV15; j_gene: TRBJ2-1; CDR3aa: CATSRDSRGLNEQFF
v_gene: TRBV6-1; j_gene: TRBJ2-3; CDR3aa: CASTGTGLADTQYF
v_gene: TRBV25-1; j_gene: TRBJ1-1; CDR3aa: CASSEGFGGTEAFF
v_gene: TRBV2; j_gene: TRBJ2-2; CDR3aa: CASRLAAGDTGELFF
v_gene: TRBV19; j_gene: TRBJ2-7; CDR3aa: CASSIRQDYEQYF
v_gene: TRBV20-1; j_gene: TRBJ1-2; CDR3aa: CSAAGLMGYTF
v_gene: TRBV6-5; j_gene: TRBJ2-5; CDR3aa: CASGRGQETQYF
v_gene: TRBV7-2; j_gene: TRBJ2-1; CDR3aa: CASSLAGGEYNEQFF
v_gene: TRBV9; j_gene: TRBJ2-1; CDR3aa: CASSDSGGANEQFF
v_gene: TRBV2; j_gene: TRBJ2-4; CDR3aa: CASSEAFGLAKNIQYF
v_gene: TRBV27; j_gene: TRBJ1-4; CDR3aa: CASSAPGQSNEKLFF
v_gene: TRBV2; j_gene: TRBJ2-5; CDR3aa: CASSEVGSETQYF
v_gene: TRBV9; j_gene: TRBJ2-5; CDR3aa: CASSVGGQETQYF
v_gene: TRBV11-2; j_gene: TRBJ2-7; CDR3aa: CASRGLDPYEQYF
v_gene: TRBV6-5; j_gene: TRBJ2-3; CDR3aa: CASSPRGAWTDTQYF
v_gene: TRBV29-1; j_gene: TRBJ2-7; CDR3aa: CSVVWQGNSEQYF